The rows below give T cell receptor beta chains drawn from one sample of a study of blood T cell repertoires in COVID-19. Sequencing used immunoSEQ multiplex PCR; TCRdb keeps in-frame clones, though not all of them. The data contain 60,000 to 95,000 clones, about 87% of them singletons. The material sequenced was peripheral blood. The receptors originated from a woman between 45 and 60 years old with acute or convalescent COVID-19. Both conserved end residues are part of each CDR3. The D gene is left open where the match is weak. Size tells how often a clone was seen (once, few, many) or the class of an expanded clone, and some rows leave it out.

size	V	J	D	length	CDR3	DNA
NA	TRBV6-5	TRBJ2-7	NA	16	CASSFDRRMSSYEQYF	TGTGCCAGCAGTTTTGACAGGCGTATGAGCTCCTACGAGCAGTACTTC
NA	TRBV19	TRBJ2-6	NA	15	CASMEVVSGANVLTF	TGTGCCAGTATGGAGGTTGTCTCTGGGGCCAACGTCCTGACTTTC
NA	TRBV5-5	TRBJ1-2	TRBD1	13	CASSLVGTGDYTF	TGTGCCAGCAGCTTGGTCGGGACAGGGGACTACACCTTC
NA	TRBV3-1/TRBV3-2	TRBJ1-1	NA	12	CASSHGGTEAFF	TGTGCCAGCAGTCACGGGGGAACTGAAGCTTTCTTT
NA	TRBV7-9	TRBJ1-2	NA	14	CASSQNQGSYGYTF	TGTGCCAGCAGCCAAAACCAGGGTAGCTATGGCTACACCTTC
NA	TRBV28	TRBJ2-1	TRBD1	15	CASSPQGAPNNEQFF	TGTGCCAGCAGCCCGCAGGGGGCCCCGAACAATGAGCAGTTCTTC
NA	TRBV13	TRBJ2-7	NA	15	CASSLRHRSDYEQYF	TGTGCCAGCAGCTTAAGGCACAGGTCGGACTACGAGCAGTACTTC
NA	TRBV20-1	TRBJ2-7	NA	14	CSASQPRRPNEQYF	TGCAGTGCTAGTCAACCCCGTCGCCCTAACGAGCAGTACTTC
NA	TRBV2	TRBJ2-1	NA	13	CASNRGTGNEQFF	TGTGCCAGCAATCGGGGCACAGGGAATGAGCAGTTCTTC
NA	TRBV24-1	TRBJ2-1	TRBD1	14	CATDGTVPYNEQFF	TGTGCCACCGATGGGACAGTTCCCTACAATGAGCAGTTCTTC
NA	TRBV7-9	TRBJ1-2	NA	10	CAMSGDGYTF	TGTGCCATGTCAGGGGATGGCTACACCTTC
NA	TRBV11-2	TRBJ2-5	TRBD1	16	CASSPGTGLKEETQYF	TGTGCCAGCAGCCCAGGGACAGGTCTAAAAGAGGAGACCCAGTACTTC
NA	TRBV13	TRBJ1-1	NA	14	CASSLSGGNTEAFF	TGTGCCAGCAGCTTATCCGGGGGGAACACTGAAGCTTTCTTT
NA	TRBV19	TRBJ1-3	TRBD1	17	CASSATGTAISGNTIYF	TGTGCCAGTAGTGCTACCGGGACAGCAATCTCTGGAAACACCATATATTTT
NA	TRBV7-3	TRBJ2-2	TRBD2	15	CASSPTRRGSGELFF	TGTGCCAGCAGCCCAACTCGGCGGGGGAGCGGGGAGCTGTTTTTT
once	TRBV5-5	TRBJ2-7	TRBD1	15	CASSYLRDRAYEQYF	TGTGCCAGCAGCTACCTCCGGGACAGAGCCTACGAGCAGTACTTC
NA	TRBV20-1	TRBJ1-1	NA	11	CSVGRNTEAFF	TGCAGTGTGGGCAGGAACACTGAAGCTTTCTTT
NA	TRBV30	TRBJ2-2	NA	16	CAWSPGSSPALGELFF	TGTGCCTGGAGCCCCGGGTCCAGCCCTGCTTTAGGGGAGCTGTTTTTT
NA	TRBV18	TRBJ1-3	TRBD1	18	CASSPIDTGGFSGNTIYF	TGTGCCAGCTCACCGATCGACACAGGGGGCTTCTCTGGAAACACCATATATTTT
NA	TRBV18	TRBJ2-3	NA	15	CASLSGFSRTDTQYF	TGTGCCAGCTTGAGCGGGTTTTCCCGCACAGATACGCAGTATTTT
NA	TRBV5-1	TRBJ1-6	TRBD1	15	CASSLGGQGRSPLHF	TGCGCCAGCAGCTTGGGTGGACAGGGGCGGTCACCCCTCCACTTT
NA	TRBV6-6	TRBJ2-2	TRBD2	12	CASIGGSGELFF	TGTGCCAGCATCGGGGGGTCCGGGGAGCTGTTTTTT
NA	TRBV9	TRBJ2-1	TRBD1	15	CASSPDRDIYNEQFF	TGTGCCAGCAGCCCTGACAGGGATATTTACAATGAGCAGTTCTTC
NA	TRBV10-2	TRBJ2-1	NA	12	CAATGTYNEQFF	TGCGCCGCCACAGGGACCTACAATGAGCAGTTCTTC
NA	TRBV28	TRBJ2-2	NA	14	CASWRRVNTGELFF	TGTGCCAGCTGGAGGCGGGTTAACACCGGGGAGCTGTTTTTT
NA	TRBV18	TRBJ1-3	NA	14	CASSTGSSGNTIYF	TGTGCCAGCTCTACGGGGAGCTCTGGAAACACCATATATTTT
NA	TRBV19	TRBJ1-2	TRBD1	15	CASSARQGTILGYTF	TGTGCCAGTAGTGCCCGACAGGGGACCATCCTGGGGTACACCTTC
NA	TRBV6-5	TRBJ2-2	TRBD2	15	CASSYSHSGTGELFF	TGTGCCAGCAGTTACAGTCATAGCGGGACCGGGGAGCTGTTTTTT
few	TRBV4-1	TRBJ2-7	NA	15	CASSQEPSRGDEQYF	TGCGCCAGCAGCCAAGAACCTAGTCGCGGCGACGAGCAGTACTTC
many	TRBV2	TRBJ1-1	NA	10	CASRTVEAFF	TGTGCCAGCAGAACAGTGGAAGCTTTCTTT
NA	TRBV6-5	TRBJ2-1	NA	16	CASSYSFLPSYNEQFF	TGTGCCAGCAGTTACTCGTTCCTCCCCTCCTACAATGAGCAGTTCTTC
NA	TRBV18	TRBJ2-1	TRBD2	16	CASSPASGGRRNEQFF	TGTGCCAGCTCTCCGGCTAGCGGGGGCCGGAGAAATGAGCAGTTCTTC
NA	TRBV3-1/TRBV3-2	TRBJ1-3	NA	14	CASSQGASWDTIYF	TGTGCCAGCAGCCAAGGTGCTAGCTGGGACACCATATATTTT
NA	TRBV18	TRBJ2-1	TRBD2	15	CASSWGLAGYNEQFF	TGTGCCAGCTCGTGGGGACTAGCGGGGTACAATGAGCAGTTCTTC
NA	TRBV28	TRBJ2-5	NA	14	CASRVAGRPETQYF	TGTGCCAGCAGGGTAGCTGGCCGCCCGGAGACCCAGTACTTC
few	TRBV5-1	TRBJ1-1	NA	14	CASSPGVGGAEAFF	TGCGCCAGCAGCCCCGGCGTGGGGGGTGCTGAAGCTTTCTTT
once	TRBV3-1/TRBV3-2	TRBJ1-2	NA	14	CASSDGNRRDGYTF	TGTGCCAGCAGCGATGGTAACAGGAGGGATGGCTACACCTTC
NA	TRBV30	TRBJ2-7	TRBD1	13	CALIPGQGRQQYF	TGTGCCTTAATACCGGGACAGGGCCGACAGCAGTACTTC
NA	TRBV27	TRBJ1-1	NA	14	CASSLGRVHTEAFF	TGTGCCAGCAGTTTGGGCAGGGTCCACACTGAAGCTTTCTTT
once	TRBV14	TRBJ2-5	NA	13	CASSRGLIETQYF	TGTGCCAGCAGCCGTGGACTCATTGAGACCCAGTACTTC
NA	TRBV11-3	TRBJ2-1	TRBD2	18	CASSRRTSGYSSYNEQFF	TGTGCCAGCAGCCGTAGGACTAGCGGTTACAGCTCCTACAATGAGCAGTTCTTC
few	TRBV6-6	TRBJ1-6	TRBD1	15	CASSYGGTGTSPLHF	TGTGCCAGCAGTTACGGCGGGACAGGGACCTCACCCCTCCACTTT